The 19 T cell receptor beta chains below were found in one sample sequenced in a study of radiation and T cells in renal cell carcinoma. Time point noted: baseline pretreatment blood. As for treatment: 15 Gy SBRT to primary tumor, nephrectomy 4 weeks later. Sequencing used immunoSEQ multiplex PCR; TCRdb keeps in-frame clones, though not all of them. The table lists roughly 120,000 clones, roughly 80% of them singletons, with approximately 3% in the top ten. Material: blood, obtained from a patient whose treatment included radiotherapy and nephrectomy. These receptors came from a woman aged 55 to 70 with renal cell carcinoma.

This clone was recorded only once. The chain uses TRBV5-5 and TRBJ1-3; the match to TRBD1 covers 7 bases. Trimming removed 4 bases from V and 3 bases from J; junction bases left unmatched: 7. Germline-derived CDR1 and CDR2 are SGHKS and YYEKEE (reference sequence). The CDR3 has 15 amino acids. The CDR3 region is CASSGERDSGNTIYF. CDR3 sequence (DNA): TGTGCCAGCAGCGGGGAGAGGGACAGTGGAAACACCATATATTTT.

The rearrangement joins TRBV4-3 to TRBJ2-4, with TRBD1 matching 11 bases. The CDR3 loop spans 21 amino acids. Germline lookup yields CDR1 LGHNA and CDR2 YSLEER. V was pared by 0 bases and J by 6 bases, with 19 bases of the junction left unmatched. The CDR3 is CASSQEIPSDLDRGQGNIQYF. The CDR3 bases are TGCGCCAGCAGCCAAGAGATCCCCTCTGATCTGGACAGGGGGCAAGGAAACATTCAGTACTTC.

This sequence joins TRBV4-3 and TRBJ2-2, with D possibly being TRBD2 (6 bases). V was clipped by 0 bases and J by 6 bases, with 11 bases between them. The germline gives CDR1 LGHNA, CDR2 YSLEER. This CDR3 has 15 amino acids. The CDR3 DNA reads TGCGCCAGCAGCCAAGATTGGAGGGTCCCCGGGGAGCTGTTTTTT. Its translation: CASSQDWRVPGELFF.

This chain connects TRBV11-3 to TRBJ2-3, with no clear D. This CDR3 comprises 12 residues. Deletions cut 2 bases from V and 2 bases from J, with 2 bases between. The germline V gene encodes CDR1 SGHNT and CDR2 YENEEA. CDR3 nucleotide sequence: TGTGCCAGCAGCTTACACACAGATACGCAGTATTTT. Amino acids: CASSLHTDTQYF.

This chain uses TRBV4-2 with TRBJ1-1; the match to TRBD1 covers 10 bases. Germline CDR1 is LGHNA and CDR2 is YNFKEQ. This CDR3 has 15 residues. Germline trimming cut 6 bases from V and 6 bases from J; bases unmatched to any gene: 10. CDR3 amino acids: CASSRRQGAKPEAFF. The CDR3 DNA follows: TGTGCCAGCAGTCGAAGACAGGGGGCTAAACCTGAAGCTTTCTTT.

This chain joins TRBV27 and TRBJ2-7; D unresolved. The germline V gene has CDR1 MNHEY and CDR2 SMNVEV (reference sequence). Trimming removed 6 bases from V and 7 bases from J, with 22 bases in between. This CDR3 has 15 amino acids. The CDR3 sequence is CASSPPQAPLREQYF. In DNA, the CDR3 is TGTGCCAGCAGCCCCCCGCAGGCCCCCCTGAGAGAGCAGTACTTC.

The CDR3 spells CASSAPAEALGHEQYF. In DNA, the CDR3 is TGTGCCAGCAGCGCCCCGGCTGAGGCACTAGGCCACGAGCAGTACTTC. The chain uses TRBV9 and TRBJ2-7; maybe TRBD2 (5 bases). The germline V gene encodes CDR1 SGDLS and CDR2 YYNGEE. V dropped 3 bases and J dropped 5 bases, with 21 bases sitting between them. This CDR3 comprises 16 residues. The whole variable domain, remainder taken from reference TRBV9 and TRBJ2-7, is DSGVTQTPKHLITATGQRVTLRCSPRSGDLSVYWYQQSLDQGLQFLIQYYNGEERAKGNILERFSAQQFPDLHSELNLSSLELGDSALYFCASSAPAEALGHEQYFGPGTRLTVT.

The gene calls are TRBV5-1 and TRBJ2-1; 8 bases align to TRBD1. The germline gives CDR1 SGHRS, CDR2 YFSETQ. Unmatched junction bases numbered 14, after V lost 3 bases and J lost 6 bases. The CDR3 consists of 17 residues. The CDR3 here is CASSSGASGQESNEQFF. CDR3 bases: TGCGCCAGCAGCTCGGGGGCCTCGGGACAGGAGTCCAATGAGCAGTTCTTC.

The chain combines TRBV4-1 with TRBJ2-1; D is ambiguous. Trimming left V 1 base short and J 4 bases short, with 8 bases between. Germline values: CDR1 MGHRA, CDR2 YSYEKL. The CDR3 runs 14 residues. For the CDR3, the DNA is TGCGCCAGCAGCCAAGGGCACCTTTACAATGAGCAGTTCTTC. This sequence encodes CASSQGHLYNEQFF.

The chain joins TRBV2 to TRBJ2-7; TRBD2 might be the D (5 bases). The CDR3 is made up of 13 amino acids. V lost 3 bases, J lost 2 bases, and 8 bases lay in between. CDR1 is SNHLY and CDR2 is FYNNEI in the germline V gene. The DNA for the CDR3 is TGTGCCAGCAGTGAGGTAGCGACCTACGAGCAGTACTTC. It specifies CASSEVATYEQYF.

Points on this clone: The junction and the germline gene differ at one end; a read error may be behind it. This chain's CDR3 is CTSSQDSDRATGELFF. Written as DNA, the CDR3 is TGTACCAGCAGCCAAGATAGTGACAGGGCCACCGGGGAGCTGTTTTTT. The rearrangement uses TRBV4-2 and TRBJ2-2, with TRBD1 matching over 7 bases. The CDR3 length is 16 residues. The germline CDR1 and CDR2 sequences are LGHNA and YNFKEQ.

Comment on this clone: Other DNA sequences in the sample encode the same CDR3. DNA for the CDR3: TGCGCCAGCAGCCAGACAGGGAACACAGATACGCAGTATTTT. Its translation is CASSQTGNTDTQYF. The chain combines TRBV4-1 with TRBJ2-3, with 7 bases that match TRBD1. CDR1 and CDR2 (germline): MGHRA, YSYEKL. This CDR3 comprises 14 residues. V shed 3 bases, J shed 2 bases, and the junction held 2 bases outside the gene matches.

V usage is TRBV6-4 and J usage is TRBJ2-1; D not resolved. The CDR3 runs 13 residues. Trimming removed 2 bases from V and 4 bases from J, with 6 bases in between. Germline V CDR1 and CDR2: MRHNA, SNTAGT. The CDR3 sequence: CASSDQHYNEQFF. The DNA of the CDR3 is TGTGCCAGCAGTGACCAACATTACAATGAGCAGTTCTTC.

The chain couples TRBV12-1 to TRBJ1-1; the listed D gene, TRBD1, was not tested against the DNA. TRBV12-1 is flagged as a pseudogene. The CDR3 totals 16 residues. This chain's CDR3 is CASSLTGTVGNTEAFF. CDR3 coding DNA: TGTGCCAGCAGCTTAACAGGTACCGTTGGGAACACTGAAGCTTTCTTT.

Only one count was recorded for this clone. The V gene is TRBV19, the J gene TRBJ1-2; weak D call: TRBD1 (5 bases). The CDR3 length is 13 residues. Germline CDR1 reads LNHDA; CDR2 reads SQIVND (reference sequence). The ends were cut back, 5 bases at V and 2 bases at J, with 9 bases in the middle. In nucleotides, the CDR3 is TGTGCCAGTAGTCGGGACGCAAACTATGGCTACACCTTC. This translates into CASSRDANYGYTF.

This chain links TRBV5-1 with TRBJ1-1; D is uncertain. The V gene's germline CDR1 is SGHRS and CDR2 YFSETQ. The CDR3 is 14 residues long. Trimming took 3 bases from V and 0 from J, leaving 9 bases between them. The CDR3 nucleotides are TGCGCCAGCAGCTCGGACGGGATGAACACTGAAGCTTTCTTT. This encodes CASSSDGMNTEAFF.

This clone was counted once. This chain joins TRBV9 and TRBJ2-3, with D tentatively TRBD2 (7 bases). The CDR3 extends over 15 amino acids. Germline CDR1 reads SGDLS; CDR2 reads YYNGEE. Trimming removed 4 bases from V and 4 bases from J, with 16 bases in between. The CDR3 DNA sequence: TGTGCCAGCAGCCTCCGGACTAGGGGGGCAGATACGCAGTATTTT. Translation gives CASSLRTRGADTQYF.

The genes are TRBV7-2 and TRBJ1-5, with D maybe TRBD1 (5 bases). Germline CDR1 SGHTA, CDR2 FQGNSA. The CDR3 loop spans 13 amino acids. V lost 6 bases and J lost 11, with 17 bases in between. The CDR3 spells CASRSQVRGAQHF. The CDR3 DNA reads as TGTGCCAGCAGATCACAGGTCCGGGGGGCCCAGCATTTT.

This chain uses TRBV5-6 with TRBJ2-7; D not certain. This CDR3 contains 14 residues. V lost 0 bases and J 0 bases, leaving 7 bases between the germline ends. The germline V gene has CDR1 SGHDT and CDR2 YYEEEE. This chain's CDR3 is CASSLVDGSYEQYF. CDR3 nucleotides: TGTGCCAGCAGCTTGGTCGACGGCTCCTACGAGCAGTACTTC.